The 8 T cell receptor beta chains in this list originate from one sample, sequenced in a study of OX40 agonist ivuxolimab in advanced cancers. Libraries were made using the immunoSEQ multiplex PCR assay. TCRdb mirrors the immuneACCESS table, restricted to in-frame sequences. Some clones are absent from its copies; in checked studies, under half trace to an unresolved V gene, and the reason for the others is unknown. The sample contains about 25,000 clones, about 86% of them found a single time. The top ten clonotypes cover around 40% of the sample. This material consisted of CD4+ or CD8+ T cells sorted from blood, taken in a trial of the OX40 agonist ivuxolimab. These receptor sequences come from an adult with an advanced solid tumor such as melanoma, head and neck, liver or kidney cancer.

The chain is built from TRBV7-9 and TRBJ2-7; a possible D gene is TRBD1 (7 bases). Germline V lookup: CDR1 SEHNR, CDR2 FQNEAQ (reference sequence). V was pared by 7 bases and J by 5 bases, with 15 bases between. The CDR3 length is 13 residues. The CDR3 reads CASTPGGWDEQYF. CDR3 DNA sequence: TGTGCCAGCACCCCAGGGGGGTGGGACGAGCAGTACTTC.

The gene calls are TRBV9 and TRBJ2-1; 10 bases map to TRBD2. Germline values: CDR1 SGDLS, CDR2 YYNGEE. V gave up 2 bases and J gave up 8 bases; unmatched junction bases: 10. This CDR3 is built from 16 residues. The CDR3 nucleotides are TGTGCCAGCAGCGTGGGACTAGCGAGGAAGGTCGATGAGCAGTTCTTC. Its protein is CASSVGLARKVDEQFF.

The gene calls are TRBV7-9 and TRBJ1-1; the D is unclear. Trimming pared 5 bases from V and 1 base from J, leaving 17 bases between. The CDR3 runs 16 residues. Germline values: CDR1 SEHNR, CDR2 FQNEAQ (reference sequence). The CDR3 nucleotides read TGTGCCAGCAGCACAGTCGGCGGGCCGCAGAACACTGAAGCTTTCTTT. Translated, it gives CASSTVGGPQNTEAFF.

V usage is TRBV2 and J usage is TRBJ2-3; D is uncertain. The CDR3 is made up of 13 amino acids. V shed 3 bases and J shed 6 bases, with 10 bases lying between them. Per germline, CDR1 SNHLY and CDR2 FYNNEI. The CDR3 is CASSESIPDTQYF. CDR3 bases: TGTGCCAGCAGTGAGAGCATACCCGATACGCAGTATTTT.

J is TRBJ2-5 and V is TRBV6-4; 8 positions agree with TRBD1. The CDR3 covers 14 residues. J gave up 4 bases and V 3 bases, and 4 bases lay outside the gene matches. Germline V lookup: CDR1 MRHNA, CDR2 SNTAGT. The CDR3: CASSEAGGAETQYF. The CDR3 bases are TGTGCCAGCAGTGAAGCAGGGGGCGCAGAGACCCAGTACTTC.

CDR3 in amino acids: CAWRENTGELFF. As DNA, the CDR3 is TGTGCCTGGAGGGAAAACACCGGGGAGCTGTTTTTT. The chain uses TRBV30 and TRBJ2-2; D unresolved. The CDR3 loop spans 12 amino acids. V dropped 3 bases and J dropped 2 bases, with 4 bases sitting between them. Germline CDR1 reads GTSNPN; CDR2 reads SVGIG (reference sequence).

This clone was recorded only once. Here the CDR3 DNA reads TGTGCCAGCAGTCTCAGCGGGGGACTCACCTACGAGCAGTACTTC. It translates to CASSLSGGLTYEQYF. This sequence joins TRBV27 and TRBJ2-7; 8 bases fit TRBD2. Trimming took 5 bases from V and 2 from J; bases not matched to a gene: 8. This CDR3 is 15 amino acids long. Germline values: CDR1 MNHEY, CDR2 SMNVEV (reference sequence).

The chain joins TRBV7-2 to TRBJ2-1, with TRBD2 matching over 14 bases. J was trimmed by 4 bases and V by 5 bases; bases with no gene match: 10. CDR3 length: 18 amino acids. Germline values: CDR1 SGHTA, CDR2 FQGNSA. This CDR3 is CASSPTGLAGVEYNEQFF. Here the CDR3 DNA reads TGTGCCAGCAGCCCGACGGGACTAGCGGGGGTCGAATACAATGAGCAGTTCTTC.